Below are 4 T cell receptor beta chains sequenced from a single sample in a study of T cell therapy after organ transplantation. Time point described: 4-8 weeks after completion of therapy. Some clones are missing from TCRdb's copy, which holds only in-frame ones; the method was immunoSEQ multiplex PCR. The sample lists 5,800 or so clones, around 70% seen once, with approximately 30% in the top ten. These TCRs' antigens remain unknown. Source: CD8+ T cells from blood, taken after autologous CMV-specific T cell therapy. These receptors came from a human patient who had received a solid organ transplant and had CMV disease. Some T cells may be the graft donor's.

The chain carries TRBV7-8 and TRBJ2-7; D is unresolved. The CDR3 loop spans 13 amino acids. Deletions cut 5 bases from V and 2 bases from J, with 10 bases between. Germline loops: CDR1 SGHVS, CDR2 FQNEAQ. The DNA of the CDR3 is TGTGCCAGCAGCACCCAGCCCACCTACGAGCAGTACTTC. Encoded protein: CASSTQPTYEQYF. The entire variable domain, with the rest obtained from reference TRBV7-8 and TRBJ2-7, is as follows: GAGVSQSPRYKVAKRGQDVALRCDPISGHVSLFWYQQALGQGPEFLTYFQNEAQLDKSGLPSDRFFAERPEGSVSTLKIQRTQQEDSAVYLCASSTQPTYEQYFGPGTRLTVT.

The chain is built from TRBV29-1 and TRBJ2-2, with TRBD2 matching 11 bases. CDR1 is SQVTM and CDR2 is ANQGSEA in the germline V gene. This CDR3 comprises 14 residues. Germline trimming cut 6 bases from V and 7 bases from J; bases unmatched to any gene: 7. The CDR3 reads CSVPLAGDVGELFF. In nucleotides, the CDR3 is TGCAGCGTACCACTAGCGGGAGATGTCGGGGAGCTGTTTTTT.

The chain recombines TRBV7-9 with TRBJ2-5, with 10 bases aligning to TRBD2. The CDR3 consists of 16 residues. J was trimmed by 4 bases and V by 2 bases; bases with no gene match: 7. Germline V gene lookup returns CDR1 SEHNR and CDR2 FQNEAQ (reference sequence). CDR3 nucleotide sequence: TGTGCCAGCAGCTTAAGCGGGAGGGCCTGGGCAGAGACCCAGTACTTC. This sequence encodes CASSLSGRAWAETQYF.

V and J are TRBV10-3 and TRBJ1-1, with TRBD1 as a possible D gene (6 bases). CDR3 length: 12 amino acids. Looked up from germline, CDR1 is ENHRY and CDR2 is SYGVKD. Trimming pared 5 bases from V and 6 bases from J, leaving 10 bases between. The CDR3 DNA follows: TGTGCCATCAGTCCGGGACAACCTGAAGCTTTCTTT. This translates into CAISPGQPEAFF.